The 2 T cell receptor beta chains below come from one sample, sequenced in a study of cytomegalovirus exposure and HLA in healthy donors. PCR primers comprised 60 Vbeta and 13 Jbeta primers. Clones were sequenced by immunoSEQ multiplex PCR, and TCRdb holds only the in-frame ones, with some missing. The sample table includes tens of thousands of clones. The sample consisted of PBMCs. Receptors originate from a woman aged 30 to 39 in good health and CMV-seropositive.

V usage is TRBV6-5 and J usage is TRBJ2-7; possible D gene TRBD2, 7 bases. CDR1 and CDR2 from the germline V gene are MNHEY and SVGAGI. The CDR3 totals 15 residues. V gave up 2 bases and J gave up 3 bases, with 14 bases separating them. The DNA of the CDR3 is TGTGCCAGCAGTTACGGGGGCGGGGGAGACTACGAGCAGTACTTC. This gives the protein CASSYGGGGDYEQYF.

V and J are TRBV5-1 and TRBJ1-1; TRBD1 agrees at 8 bases. CDR1 is SGHRS and CDR2 is YFSETQ in the germline V gene. This CDR3 spans 16 amino acids. With V trimmed by 4 bases and J by 6 bases, 14 bases remained unmatched. The CDR3 spells CASSPIPQGAGAEAFF. CDR3 sequence (DNA): TGCGCCAGCAGCCCCATTCCCCAGGGGGCAGGCGCTGAAGCTTTCTTT.